The TCR beta chain under discussion was sequenced for a study of blood T cell repertoires in COVID-19. Study-wide background: Sample material is recorded as cDNA or gDNA derived from T cells, B-cell-depleted T cells, or PBMCs.

Source study methods: The assay estimated nucleated cells by amplifying reference gene primers. TCRdb keeps only in-frame clones here, not all; method: immunoSEQ multiplex PCR. The V and J calls and the clone size are those of that table, but D and trimming were determined from the DNA. The top ten clones hold 4% to 4.5% of a sample with around 99,000 clones, 60% to 85% of them seen once. This CDR3 has 13 amino acids. Germline CDR1 is MNHEY and CDR2 is SVGAGI. The germline V and J ends were trimmed by 11 bases and 6 bases, with 19 bases remaining between them. This clonotype was obtained from a man between 65 and 80 years old with acute or convalescent COVID-19. The chain couples TRBV6-5 to TRBJ1-1; maybe TRBD1 (6 bases). The source material was peripheral blood. The CDR3 DNA follows: TGTGCCTCCCGGGACACGGGTCGATCTGAAGCTTTCTTT. Translating gives CASRDTGRSEAFF.